One sample yielded the 4 T cell receptor beta chains listed below, sequenced in a study of cytomegalovirus exposure and HLA in healthy donors. Primers for the PCR totalled 60 Vbeta and 13 Jbeta. Assay used: immunoSEQ multiplex PCR; TCRdb lists only in-frame clones, some missing. The repertoire has more than 150,000 clones, 81% of them found once; the top ten carry about 2.3%. The sequenced sample consisted of PBMCs. The receptor source for this set is a woman in her 30s in good health and CMV-seronegative.

The V gene is TRBV19, the J gene TRBJ2-7, with 10 bases matching TRBD2. After removal of 3 bases from V and 4 bases from J, the junction contained 9 bases not matched to a gene. The CDR3 is 16 amino acids. From germline, CDR1 is LNHDA and CDR2 SQIVND (reference sequence). CDR3 in DNA: TGTGCCAGTAGTATGGGGGAGCTAGCGGGAGTATACGAGCAGTACTTC. It encodes CASSMGELAGVYEQYF.

The chain uses TRBV28 and TRBJ2-3; 7 nucleotides line up with TRBD2. CDR3 size: 14 residues. Trimming cost V 7 bases and J 0 bases; bases outside gene matches: 4. In germline, CDR1 is MDHEN, CDR2 SYDVKM. The DNA of the CDR3 is TGTGCCAGCACCCGGGAGGCCAGCACAGATACGCAGTATTTT. Protein: CASTREASTDTQYF.

The J gene is TRBJ2-3, the V gene TRBV4-1; tentatively, D is TRBD2 (5 bases). Trimming stripped 0 bases from V and 3 bases from J, with 25 bases between. The V gene's germline CDR1 is MGHRA and CDR2 YSYEKL. This CDR3 has 20 residues. CDR3 amino acids: CASSQDLRSLAGWRTDTQYF. CDR3 DNA: TGCGCCAGCAGCCAAGATCTTCGGAGCCTAGCAGGTTGGCGTACAGATACGCAGTATTTT.

This clone was detected only once. CDR3 residues: CASSSSGGDTEAFF. CDR3 nucleotide sequence: TGTGCCAGCAGTTCATCGGGGGGAGACACTGAAGCTTTCTTT. This rearrangement joins TRBV28 to TRBJ1-1; perhaps TRBD1 as D (5 bases). V was pared by 4 bases and J by 3 bases, with 12 bases between. Looked up from germline, CDR1 is MDHEN and CDR2 is SYDVKM. The CDR3 contains 14 residues.